Shown below are 5 T cell receptor beta chains from a single sample sequenced in a study of a mutant IDH1 vaccine in newly diagnosed glioma. Time point: week 11, during vaccination. Every single dose of the vaccine, 300 ug of mutant IDH1 20-mer peptide, came with topical imiquimod. Sequenced by immunoSEQ multiplex PCR; TCRdb stores in-frame clones only, minus some. The sample has 55,000 to 70,000 clones, 70% to 90% seen once. No antigen has been identified for these receptors. The input for sequencing was PBMCs, taken from a glioma patient whose treatment included an IDH1 peptide vaccine. Every receptor here comes from a man aged 35-49 years with glioma.

Turning to this clone: A junction boundary mismatches the germline segment, possibly from a read error. This chain links TRBV5-3 with TRBJ1-1; D is unresolved. TRBV5-3 is noted as an ORF with a role that remains uncertain. The CDR3 length is 14 residues. The CDR3 reads CASSYTLLGTEAFF. DNA for the CDR3: TGTGCCAGCAGCTATACCCTATTGGGCACTGAAGCTTTCTTT.

The V gene is TRBV28, the J gene TRBJ1-5, with D unresolved. The CDR3 is 12 amino acids. The germline gives CDR1 MDHEN, CDR2 SYDVKM. Trimming took 7 bases from V and 9 from J, leaving 13 bases between them. The CDR3 DNA sequence: TGTGCCAGCACCCCGCTTCGAGGGCCCCAGCATTTT. Amino acid sequence: CASTPLRGPQHF.

V and J are TRBV4-2 and TRBJ1-2; 10 bases agree with TRBD1. The CDR3 is made up of 16 amino acids. Germline CDR1 and CDR2: LGHNA and YNFKEQ. The V and J ends lost 6 bases and 4 bases, in that order; junction bases with no gene match: 11. CDR3 sequence reads: CASRPWDRGSLYGYTF. The CDR3 bases are TGTGCCAGCAGACCCTGGGACAGGGGCTCCCTCTATGGCTACACCTTC.

J is TRBJ1-4 and V is TRBV7-9; the D gene is possibly TRBD1 (5 bases). Germline lookup yields CDR1 SEHNR and CDR2 FQNEAQ (reference sequence). V shed 11 bases and J shed 0 bases, with 16 bases lying between them. This CDR3 is 15 amino acids long. CDR3 DNA: TGTGCCTCCGGCTTTGGGGCCACAACTAATGAAAAACTGTTTTTT. This codes for CASGFGATTNEKLFF.

The chain employs TRBV19 and TRBJ1-2, with D perhaps TRBD1 (5 bases). The CDR3 loop spans 14 amino acids. V was shortened by 4 bases and J by 2 bases, with 11 bases between the two germline ends. Germline values: CDR1 LNHDA, CDR2 SQIVND (reference sequence). The CDR3 spells CASSTGTANYGYTF. Here the CDR3 DNA reads TGTGCCAGTAGTACTGGGACGGCAAACTATGGCTACACCTTC.